This T cell receptor beta chain was retrieved from a study of T cells after posttransplantation cyclophosphamide. As regards this clone: As yet, its antigen is unknown.

Study-wide findings and caveats: Later post-transplant blood repertoires were often dominated by donor CD8+ memory clones. Recipient CMV seropositivity and CMV reactivation strongly tracked TRB clonality. Skin or GI-infiltrating T cells shared few TRB sequences with blood.

Germline CDR1 is SGHAT and CDR2 is FQDESV (reference sequence). V was clipped by 4 bases and J by 10 bases, with 16 bases between them. The CDR3 runs 13 residues. TCRdb keeps only in-frame clones here, not all; method: immunoSEQ multiplex PCR. The sample records approximately 32,000 clones, 85% to 90% being singletons. Input material: PBMCs. The receptor's source is a woman between 40 and 55 years old with a blood cancer, CMV-positive, and with a related stem cell donor. The chain has TRBV11-1 and TRBJ1-1, with D maybe TRBD1 (6 bases). DNA of the CDR3: TGTGCCAGCAGCTCACGGGACACGGGGCGAGCTTTCTTT. Translation: CASSSRDTGRAFF.